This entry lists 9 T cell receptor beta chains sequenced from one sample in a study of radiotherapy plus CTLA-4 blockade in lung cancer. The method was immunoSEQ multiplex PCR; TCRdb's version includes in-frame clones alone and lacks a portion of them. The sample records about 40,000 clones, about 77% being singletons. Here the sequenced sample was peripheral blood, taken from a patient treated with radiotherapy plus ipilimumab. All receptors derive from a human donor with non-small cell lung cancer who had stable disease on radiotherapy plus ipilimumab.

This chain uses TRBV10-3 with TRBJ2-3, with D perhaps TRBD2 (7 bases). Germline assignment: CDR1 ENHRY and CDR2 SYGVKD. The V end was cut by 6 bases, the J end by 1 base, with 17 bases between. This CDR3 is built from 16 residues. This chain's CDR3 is CAIRETRGGGTDTQYF. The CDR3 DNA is TGTGCCATCAGAGAGACCCGAGGGGGGGGCACAGATACGCAGTATTTT.

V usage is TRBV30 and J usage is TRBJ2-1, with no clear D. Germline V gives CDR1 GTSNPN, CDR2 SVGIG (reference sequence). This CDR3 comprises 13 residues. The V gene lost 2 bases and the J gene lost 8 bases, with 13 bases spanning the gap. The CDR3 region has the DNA TGTGCCTGGAGTCTCGCTCAGTCCGATGAGCAGTTCTTC. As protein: CAWSLAQSDEQFF. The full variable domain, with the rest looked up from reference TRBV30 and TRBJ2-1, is SQTIHQWPATLVQPVGSPLSLECTVEGTSNPNLYWYRQAAGRGLQLLFYSVGIGQISSEVPQNLSASRPQDRQFILSSKKLLLSDSGFYLCAWSLAQSDEQFFGPGTRLTVL.

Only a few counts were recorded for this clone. The CDR3 region is CASSYSTGTNTGELFF. CDR3 nucleotides: TGTGCCAGCAGCTACTCGACAGGGACGAACACCGGGGAGCTGTTTTTT. This chain links TRBV5-5 with TRBJ2-2, with 7 bases that match TRBD1. Per germline, CDR1 SGHKS and CDR2 YYEKEE (reference sequence). This CDR3 has 16 residues. The J segment lost 0 bases and the V segment lost 3 bases, leaving 5 bases of the junction unmatched.

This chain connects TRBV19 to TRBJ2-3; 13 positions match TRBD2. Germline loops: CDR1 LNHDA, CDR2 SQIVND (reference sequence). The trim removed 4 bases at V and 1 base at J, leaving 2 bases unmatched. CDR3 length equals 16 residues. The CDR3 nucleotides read TGTGCCAGTAGTACGGGGACTAGCGGGGGCACAGATACGCAGTATTTT. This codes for CASSTGTSGGTDTQYF.

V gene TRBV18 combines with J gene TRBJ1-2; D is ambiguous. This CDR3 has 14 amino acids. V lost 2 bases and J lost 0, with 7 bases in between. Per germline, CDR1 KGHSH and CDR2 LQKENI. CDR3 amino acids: CASSPFSSNYGYTF. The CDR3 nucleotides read TGTGCCAGCTCACCATTCTCCTCTAACTATGGCTACACCTTC.

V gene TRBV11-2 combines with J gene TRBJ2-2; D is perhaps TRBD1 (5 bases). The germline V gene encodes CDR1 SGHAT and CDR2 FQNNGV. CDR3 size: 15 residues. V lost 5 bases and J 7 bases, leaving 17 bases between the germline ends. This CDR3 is CASSPLTGMIGELFF. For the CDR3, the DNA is TGTGCCAGCAGCCCTCTAACAGGCATGATCGGGGAGCTGTTTTTT.

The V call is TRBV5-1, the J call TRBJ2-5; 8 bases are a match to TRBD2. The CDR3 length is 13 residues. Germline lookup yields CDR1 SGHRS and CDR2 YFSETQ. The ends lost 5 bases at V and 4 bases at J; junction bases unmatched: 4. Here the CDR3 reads CASRREGTETQYF. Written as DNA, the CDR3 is TGCGCCAGCAGACGGGAGGGGACAGAGACCCAGTACTTC.

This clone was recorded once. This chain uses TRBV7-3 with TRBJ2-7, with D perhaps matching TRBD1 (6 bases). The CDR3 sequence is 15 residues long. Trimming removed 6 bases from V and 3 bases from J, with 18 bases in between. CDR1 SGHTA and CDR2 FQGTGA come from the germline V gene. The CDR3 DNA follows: TGTGCCAGCAGGAACCCGGGACACGTTTTCTACGAGCAGTACTTC. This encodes CASRNPGHVFYEQYF.

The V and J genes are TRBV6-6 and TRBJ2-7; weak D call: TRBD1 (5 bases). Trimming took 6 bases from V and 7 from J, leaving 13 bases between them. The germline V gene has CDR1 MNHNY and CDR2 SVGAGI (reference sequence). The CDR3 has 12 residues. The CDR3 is CASRPGQGEQYF. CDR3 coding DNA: TGTGCCAGCAGACCCGGACAAGGAGAGCAGTACTTC.